The sequence of this T cell receptor (beta chain) was determined in a study of blood T cell repertoires in COVID-19. Study background: The study drew acute and convalescent COVID-19 samples from the United States, Italy and Spain. T cells, B-cell-depleted T cells, or PBMCs supplied cDNA or gDNA.

In the original workflow: How many nucleated cells were present was estimated from reference gene primer amplification. TCRdb's table, derived via immunoSEQ multiplex PCR, lists solely in-frame clones and lacks some. V and J calls and clone size are those listed in that table; D and trimming were worked out from the DNA. The sample records about 120,000 clones, 84% being singletons. J lost 2 bases, V lost 4 bases, and 9 bases had no gene match. CDR3 size: 16 residues. The chain is built from TRBV5-7 and TRBJ2-3; 8 bases line up with TRBD1. TRBV5-7 is filed as an ORF, its function uncertain. The sample was peripheral blood. The sequence derives from a woman aged 40-49 years with acute or convalescent COVID-19. The CDR3: CASSAGDRTITDTQYF. As DNA, the CDR3 is TGTGCCAGCAGCGCAGGGGACAGGACGATCACAGATACGCAGTATTTT.